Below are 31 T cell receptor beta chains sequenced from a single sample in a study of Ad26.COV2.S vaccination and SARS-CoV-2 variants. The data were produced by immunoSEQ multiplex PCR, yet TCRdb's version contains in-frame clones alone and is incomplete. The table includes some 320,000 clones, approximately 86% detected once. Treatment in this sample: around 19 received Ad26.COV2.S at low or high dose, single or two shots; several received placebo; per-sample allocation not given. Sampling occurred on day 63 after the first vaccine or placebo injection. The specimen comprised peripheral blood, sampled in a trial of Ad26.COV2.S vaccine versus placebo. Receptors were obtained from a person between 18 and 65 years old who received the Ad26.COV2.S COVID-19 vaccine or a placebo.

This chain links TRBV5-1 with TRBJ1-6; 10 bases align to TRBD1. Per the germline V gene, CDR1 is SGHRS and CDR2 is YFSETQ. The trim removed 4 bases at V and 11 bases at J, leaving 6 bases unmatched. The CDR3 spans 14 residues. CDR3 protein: CASSAGQGVTPLHF. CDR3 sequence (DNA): TGCGCCAGCAGCGCCGGACAGGGGGTTACACCCCTCCACTTT.

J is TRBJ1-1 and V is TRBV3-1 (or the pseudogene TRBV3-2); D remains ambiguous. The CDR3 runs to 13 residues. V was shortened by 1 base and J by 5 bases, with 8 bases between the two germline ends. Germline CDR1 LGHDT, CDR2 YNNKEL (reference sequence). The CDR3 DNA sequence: TGTGCCAGCAGCCAAGGAACCAGAACTGAAGCTTTCTTT. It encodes CASSQGTRTEAFF.

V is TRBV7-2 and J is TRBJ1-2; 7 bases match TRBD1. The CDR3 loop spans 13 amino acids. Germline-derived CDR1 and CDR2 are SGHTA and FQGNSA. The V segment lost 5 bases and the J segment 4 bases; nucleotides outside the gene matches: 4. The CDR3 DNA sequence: TGTGCCAGCAGCCCTGGACAGGTCTATGGCTACACCTTC. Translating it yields CASSPGQVYGYTF. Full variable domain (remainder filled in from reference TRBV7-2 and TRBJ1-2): GAGVSQSPSNKVTEKGKDVELRCDPISGHTALYWYRQSLGQGLEFLIYFQGNSAPDKSGLPSDRFSAERTGGSVSTLTIQRTQQEDSAVYLCASSPGQVYGYTFGSGTRLTVV.

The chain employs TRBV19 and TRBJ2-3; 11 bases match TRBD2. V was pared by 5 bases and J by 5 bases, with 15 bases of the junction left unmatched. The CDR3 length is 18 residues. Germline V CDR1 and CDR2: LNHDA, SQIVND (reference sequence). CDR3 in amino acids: CASSRRLAGGPHLDTQYF. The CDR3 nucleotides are TGTGCCAGTAGTCGAAGGCTAGCGGGGGGCCCGCACCTAGATACGCAGTATTTT. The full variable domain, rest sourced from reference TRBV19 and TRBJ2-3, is DGGITQSPKYLFRKEGQNVTLSCEQNLNHDAMYWYRQDPGQGLRLIYYSQIVNDFQKGDIAEGYSVSREKKESFPLTVTSAQKNPTAFYLCASSRRLAGGPHLDTQYFGPGTRLTVL.

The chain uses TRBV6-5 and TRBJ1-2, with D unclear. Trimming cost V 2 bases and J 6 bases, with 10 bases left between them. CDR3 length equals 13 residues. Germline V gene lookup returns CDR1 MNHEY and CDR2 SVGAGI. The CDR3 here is CASSYGFLDGYTF. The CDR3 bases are TGTGCCAGCAGTTACGGGTTTCTGGATGGCTACACCTTC.

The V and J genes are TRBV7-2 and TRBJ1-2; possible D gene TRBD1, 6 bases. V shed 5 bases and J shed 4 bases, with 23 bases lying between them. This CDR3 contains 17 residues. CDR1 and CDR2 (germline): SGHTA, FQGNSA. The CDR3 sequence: CASSLSNPQGPIYGYTF. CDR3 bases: TGTGCCAGCAGCCTTTCGAACCCGCAGGGGCCAATCTATGGCTACACCTTC.

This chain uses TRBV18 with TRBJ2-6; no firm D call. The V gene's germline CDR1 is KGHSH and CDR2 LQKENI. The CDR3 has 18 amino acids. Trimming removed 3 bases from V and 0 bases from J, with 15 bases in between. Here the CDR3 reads CASSPTVGMSSGANVLTF. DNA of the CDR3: TGTGCCAGCTCACCCACTGTCGGAATGAGCTCTGGGGCCAACGTCCTGACTTTC. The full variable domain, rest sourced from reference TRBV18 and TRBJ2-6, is NAGVMQNPRHLVRRRGQEARLRCSPMKGHSHVYWYRQLPEEGLKFMVYLQKENIIDESGMPKERFSAEFPKEGPSILRIQQVVRGDSAAYFCASSPTVGMSSGANVLTFGAGSRLTVL.

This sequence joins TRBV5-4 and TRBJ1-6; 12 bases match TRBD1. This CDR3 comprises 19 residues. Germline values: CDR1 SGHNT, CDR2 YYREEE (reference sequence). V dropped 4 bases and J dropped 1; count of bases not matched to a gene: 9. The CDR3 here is CASSGGTGGARSYNSPLHF. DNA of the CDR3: TGTGCCAGCAGCGGCGGGACAGGGGGCGCGAGGTCCTATAATTCACCCCTCCACTTT.

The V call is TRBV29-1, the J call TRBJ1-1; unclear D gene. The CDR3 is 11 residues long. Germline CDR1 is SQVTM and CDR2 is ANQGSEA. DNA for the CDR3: TGCAGGGGTGATCTGAACACTGAAGCTTTCTTT. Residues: CRGDLNTEAFF.

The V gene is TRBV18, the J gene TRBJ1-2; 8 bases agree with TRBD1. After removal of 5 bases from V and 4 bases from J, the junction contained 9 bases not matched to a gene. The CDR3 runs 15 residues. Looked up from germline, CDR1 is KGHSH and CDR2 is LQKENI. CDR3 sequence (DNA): TGTGCCAGCTCAACGACAGGGGTAAAGGCCTATGGCTACACCTTC. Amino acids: CASSTTGVKAYGYTF.

CDR3 amino acids: CASSPDSGVLTDTQYF. CDR3 bases: TGTGCCAGCTCACCGGATAGCGGGGTCCTCACAGATACGCAGTATTTT. J is TRBJ2-3 and V is TRBV18; 8 positions match TRBD2. V lost 3 bases, J lost 2 bases, and 7 bases stayed unmatched. CDR1 and CDR2 from the germline V gene are KGHSH and LQKENI. The CDR3 is 16 residues long.

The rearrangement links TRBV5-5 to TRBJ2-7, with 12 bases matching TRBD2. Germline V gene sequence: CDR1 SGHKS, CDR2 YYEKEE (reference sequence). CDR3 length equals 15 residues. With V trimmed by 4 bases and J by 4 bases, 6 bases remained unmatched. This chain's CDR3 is CASSTGLAGWYEQYF. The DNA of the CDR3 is TGTGCCAGCAGCACCGGACTAGCGGGGTGGTACGAGCAGTACTTC.

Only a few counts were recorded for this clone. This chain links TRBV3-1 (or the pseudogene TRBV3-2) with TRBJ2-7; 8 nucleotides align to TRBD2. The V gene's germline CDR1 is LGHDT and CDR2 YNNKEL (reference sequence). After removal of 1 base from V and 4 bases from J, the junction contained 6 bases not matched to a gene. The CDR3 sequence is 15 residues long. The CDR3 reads CASSQGRGGLYEQYF. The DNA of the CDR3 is TGTGCCAGCAGCCAAGGTCGGGGGGGCTTATACGAGCAGTACTTC.

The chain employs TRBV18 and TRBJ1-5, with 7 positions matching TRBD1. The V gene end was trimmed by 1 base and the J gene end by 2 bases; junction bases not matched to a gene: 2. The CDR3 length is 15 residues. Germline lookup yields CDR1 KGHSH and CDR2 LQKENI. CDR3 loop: CASSPLGQRNQPQHF. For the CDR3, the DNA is TGTGCCAGCTCACCACTGGGACAGCGCAATCAGCCCCAGCATTTT.

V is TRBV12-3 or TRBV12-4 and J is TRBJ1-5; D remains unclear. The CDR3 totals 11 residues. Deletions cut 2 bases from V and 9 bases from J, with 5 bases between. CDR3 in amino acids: CASSLNGPQHF. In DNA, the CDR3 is TGTGCCAGCAGTTTAAATGGGCCCCAGCATTTT.

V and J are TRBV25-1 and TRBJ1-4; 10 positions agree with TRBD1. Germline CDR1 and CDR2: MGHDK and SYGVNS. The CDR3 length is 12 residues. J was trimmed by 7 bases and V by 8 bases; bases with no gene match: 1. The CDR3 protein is CASGTGAEKLFF. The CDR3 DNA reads TGTGCCAGCGGGACAGGGGCTGAAAAACTGTTTTTT.

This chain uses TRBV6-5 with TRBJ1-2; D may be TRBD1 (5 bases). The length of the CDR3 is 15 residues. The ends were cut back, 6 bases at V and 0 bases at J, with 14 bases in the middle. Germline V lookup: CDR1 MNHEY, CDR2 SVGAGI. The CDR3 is CASRSGLNANYGYTF. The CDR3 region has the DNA TGTGCCAGCAGATCGGGACTGAATGCTAACTATGGCTACACCTTC.

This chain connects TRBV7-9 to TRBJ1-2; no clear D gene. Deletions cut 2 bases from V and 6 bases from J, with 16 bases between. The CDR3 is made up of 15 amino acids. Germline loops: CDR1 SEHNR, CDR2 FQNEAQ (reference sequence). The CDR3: CASSLYQAIVDGYTF. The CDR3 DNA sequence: TGTGCCAGCAGCTTATACCAGGCAATAGTTGATGGCTACACCTTC.

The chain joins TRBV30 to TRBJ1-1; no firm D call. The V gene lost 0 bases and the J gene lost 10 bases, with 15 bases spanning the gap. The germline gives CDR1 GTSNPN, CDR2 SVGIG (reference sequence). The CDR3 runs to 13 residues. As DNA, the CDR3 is TGTGCCTGGAGTGTACTAGGGCGAGTTGGAGCTTTCTTT. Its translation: CAWSVLGRVGAFF.

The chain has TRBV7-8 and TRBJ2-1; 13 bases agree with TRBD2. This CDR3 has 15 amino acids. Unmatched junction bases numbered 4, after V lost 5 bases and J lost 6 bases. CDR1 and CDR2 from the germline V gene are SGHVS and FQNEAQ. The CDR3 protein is CASSLLAGGRNEQFF. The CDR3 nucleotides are TGTGCCAGCAGCCTACTAGCGGGGGGGCGCAATGAGCAGTTCTTC. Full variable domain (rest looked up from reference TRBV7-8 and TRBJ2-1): GAGVSQSPRYKVAKRGQDVALRCDPISGHVSLFWYQQALGQGPEFLTYFQNEAQLDKSGLPSDRFFAERPEGSVSTLKIQRTQQEDSAVYLCASSLLAGGRNEQFFGPGTRLTVL.

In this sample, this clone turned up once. This CDR3 reads CASSNGQDGEKLFF. CDR3 coding DNA: TGCGCCAGCAGCAATGGACAGGACGGTGAAAAACTGTTTTTT. The chain is built from TRBV5-1 and TRBJ1-4, with 7 bases that match TRBD1. This CDR3 has 14 residues. CDR1 and CDR2 from the germline V gene are SGHRS and YFSETQ. With 4 bases clipped from V and 7 bases from J, the junction kept 7 bases outside the gene matches. The full variable domain, its missing parts supplied by reference TRBV5-1 and TRBJ1-4, is KAGVTQTPRYLIKTRGQQVTLSCSPISGHRSVSWYQQTPGQGLQFLFEYFSETQRNKGNFPGRFSGRQFSNSRSEMNVSTLELGDSALYLCASSNGQDGEKLFFGSGTQLSVL.

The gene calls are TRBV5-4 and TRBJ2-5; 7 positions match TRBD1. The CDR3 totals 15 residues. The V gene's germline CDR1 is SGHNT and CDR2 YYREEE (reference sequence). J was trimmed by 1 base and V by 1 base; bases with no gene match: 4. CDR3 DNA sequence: TGTGCCAGCAGCTTGTTGAGACAGGGCCAAGAGACCCAGTACTTC. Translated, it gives CASSLLRQGQETQYF.

Here the CDR3 reads CASSPIPTGGGTEAFF. The CDR3 DNA reads TGTGCCAGCAGCCCTATACCGACAGGGGGAGGAACTGAAGCTTTCTTT. The genes are TRBV5-6 and TRBJ1-1; 9 positions match TRBD1. Losses at the gene ends were 4 bases for V and 5 bases for J; bases not matched to a gene: 12. From germline, CDR1 is SGHDT and CDR2 YYEEEE. CDR3 length equals 16 residues. Full variable domain (remainder filled in from reference TRBV5-6 and TRBJ1-1): DAGVTQSPTHLIKTRGQQVTLRCSPKSGHDTVSWYQQALGQGPQFIFQYYEEEERQRGNFPDRFSGHQFPNYSSELNVNALLLGDSALYLCASSPIPTGGGTEAFFGQGTRLTVV.

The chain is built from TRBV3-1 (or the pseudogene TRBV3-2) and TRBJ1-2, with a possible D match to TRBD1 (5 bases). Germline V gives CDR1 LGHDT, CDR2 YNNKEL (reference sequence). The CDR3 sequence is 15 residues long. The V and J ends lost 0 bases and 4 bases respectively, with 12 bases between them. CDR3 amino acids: CASSQDVQGRYGYTF. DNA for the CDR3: TGTGCCAGCAGCCAAGATGTTCAGGGACGCTATGGCTACACCTTC.

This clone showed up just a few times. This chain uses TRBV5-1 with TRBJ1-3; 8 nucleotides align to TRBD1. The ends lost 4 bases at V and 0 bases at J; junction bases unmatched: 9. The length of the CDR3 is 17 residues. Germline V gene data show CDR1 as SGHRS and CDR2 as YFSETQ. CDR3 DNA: TGCGCCAGCAGCCCGGGGACAGGCCAAGTCTCTGGAAACACCATATATTTT. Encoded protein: CASSPGTGQVSGNTIYF.

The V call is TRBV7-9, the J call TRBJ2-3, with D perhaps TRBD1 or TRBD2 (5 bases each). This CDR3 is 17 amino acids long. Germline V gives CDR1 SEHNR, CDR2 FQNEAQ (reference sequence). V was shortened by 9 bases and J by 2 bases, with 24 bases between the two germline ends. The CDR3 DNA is TGTGCCAGTCCTACGGGACCCCGGCACCTCTACACAGATACGCAGTATTTT. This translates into CASPTGPRHLYTDTQYF.

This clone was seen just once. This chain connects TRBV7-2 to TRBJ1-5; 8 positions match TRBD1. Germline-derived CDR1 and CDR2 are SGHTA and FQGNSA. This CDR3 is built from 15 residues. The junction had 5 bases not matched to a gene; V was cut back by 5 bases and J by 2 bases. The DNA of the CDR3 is TGTGCCAGCAGCACTCAGGGGGCCGGCAATCAGCCCCAGCATTTT. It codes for CASSTQGAGNQPQHF.

The chain's CDR3 is CASSQEGLVSYGYTF. CDR3 DNA: TGCGCCAGCAGCCAAGAAGGACTGGTGAGCTATGGCTACACCTTC. The rearrangement joins TRBV4-3 to TRBJ1-2, with D hard to call. The CDR3 length is 15 residues. Trimming removed 0 bases at V and 4 bases at J, with 12 bases between. Germline loops: CDR1 LGHNA, CDR2 YSLEER.

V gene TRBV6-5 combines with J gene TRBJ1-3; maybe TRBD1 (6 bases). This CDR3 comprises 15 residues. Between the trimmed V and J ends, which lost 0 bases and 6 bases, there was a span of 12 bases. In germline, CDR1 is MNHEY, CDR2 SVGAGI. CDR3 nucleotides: TGTGCCAGCAGTTACTCCCCCGGGACACAAAACACCATATATTTT. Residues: CASSYSPGTQNTIYF.

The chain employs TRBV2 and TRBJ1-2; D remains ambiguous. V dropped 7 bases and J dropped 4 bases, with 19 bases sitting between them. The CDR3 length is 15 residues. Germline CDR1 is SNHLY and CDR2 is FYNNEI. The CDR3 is CASTRTLNNLYGYTF. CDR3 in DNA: TGTGCCAGCACAAGGACGCTAAACAACCTCTATGGCTACACCTTC. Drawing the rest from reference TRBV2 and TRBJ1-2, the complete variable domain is EPEVTQTPSHQVTQMGQEVILRCVPISNHLYFYWYRQILGQKVEFLVSFYNNEISEKSEIFDDQFSVERPDGSNFTLKIRSTKLEDSAMYFCASTRTLNNLYGYTFGSGTRLTVV.

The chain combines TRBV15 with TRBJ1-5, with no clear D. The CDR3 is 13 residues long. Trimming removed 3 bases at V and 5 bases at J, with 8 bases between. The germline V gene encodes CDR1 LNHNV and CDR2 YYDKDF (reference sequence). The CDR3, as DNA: TGTGCCACCAGCAGCGGTGGGGATCAGCCCCAGCATTTT. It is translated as CATSSGGDQPQHF.